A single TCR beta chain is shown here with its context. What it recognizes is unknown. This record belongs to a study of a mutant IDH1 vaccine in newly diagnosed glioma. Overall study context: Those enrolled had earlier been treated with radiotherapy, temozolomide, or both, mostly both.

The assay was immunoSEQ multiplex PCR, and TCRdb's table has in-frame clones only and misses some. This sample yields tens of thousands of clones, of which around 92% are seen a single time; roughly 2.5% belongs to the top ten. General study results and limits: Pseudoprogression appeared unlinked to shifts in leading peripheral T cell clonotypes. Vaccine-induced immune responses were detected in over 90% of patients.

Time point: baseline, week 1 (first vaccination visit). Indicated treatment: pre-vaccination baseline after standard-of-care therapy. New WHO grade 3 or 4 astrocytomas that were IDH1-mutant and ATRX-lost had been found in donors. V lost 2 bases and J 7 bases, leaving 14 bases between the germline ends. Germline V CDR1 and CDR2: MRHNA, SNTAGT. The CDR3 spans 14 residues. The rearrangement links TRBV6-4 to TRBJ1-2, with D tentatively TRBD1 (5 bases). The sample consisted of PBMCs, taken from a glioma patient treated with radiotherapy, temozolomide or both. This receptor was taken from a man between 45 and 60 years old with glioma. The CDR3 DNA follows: TGTGCCAGCAGTGACACAGGCGGGGTTAGTGGCTACACCTTC. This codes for CASSDTGGVSGYTF.